Listed here is a single T cell receptor (beta chain). Antigen unknown. The sample's time point: week 47, end of study. The vaccine gave 300 ug of a 20-mer mutant IDH1 peptide subcutaneously per dose. Vaccination of patients was performed eight times, in weeks 1, 3, 5, 7, 11, 15, 19 and 23. New WHO grade 3 or 4 astrocytomas that were IDH1-mutant and ATRX-lost had been found in donors. CDR3 size: 14 residues. V shed 5 bases, J shed 5 bases, and the junction held 3 bases outside the gene matches. The germline gives CDR1 SGHTA, CDR2 FQGNSA. This sample was included in a study of a mutant IDH1 vaccine in newly diagnosed glioma. The table came from immunoSEQ multiplex PCR; TCRdb's copy has only in-frame clones and leaves some out. The data hold about 67,000 clones, with 75% to 90% observed a single time.

The specimen comprised PBMCs, sampled from a glioma patient whose treatment included an IDH1 peptide vaccine. This TCR was recovered from a man younger than 40 with glioma. The V and J genes are TRBV7-2 and TRBJ2-3; TRBD2 agrees at 11 bases. The CDR3 coding sequence is TGTGCCAGCAGCCGCGGGACTAGCGGAGATACGCAGTATTTT. This gives the protein CASSRGTSGDTQYF.